The following is a T cell receptor beta chain sequence with its context. Antigen: not known. Looked up from germline, CDR1 is KGHSY and CDR2 is FQNENV. The CDR3 consists of 15 residues. Trimming took off 0 bases at V and 2 bases at J, with 10 bases between the two ends. The record originates from a study of T cell responses to AZD1222 COVID-19 vaccine. The protocol was immunoSEQ multiplex PCR, while the TCRdb copy is restricted to in-frame clones and leaves out a portion. The sample consists of around 140,000 clones, around nine tenths of them appearing once. Study-level points and caveats: Donors skewed white British and female; clonal diversity was possibly underestimated.

The specimen was peripheral blood, collected 28 days after the second AZD1222 dose. The source of this sequence is an adult who received the AZD1222 COVID-19 vaccine. The chain links TRBV16 to TRBJ1-2; D ambiguous. CDR3 loop: CASSQSEGSNYGYTF. Written as DNA, the CDR3 is TGTGCCAGCAGCCAATCGGAGGGATCAAACTATGGCTACACCTTC.